Below, 3 T cell receptor beta chains from the same sample are listed, as sequenced in a study of T cell changes during pregnancy in multiple sclerosis. Sequencing used immunoSEQ multiplex PCR; TCRdb keeps in-frame clones, though not all of them. The data contain approximately 100,000 clones, about 94% of them singletons. Here the sequenced sample was peripheral blood, taken before pregnancy. The receptors were sampled from a female donor with multiple sclerosis, enrolled in a pregnancy study.

This rearrangement joins TRBV6-1 to TRBJ2-7, with TRBD1 matching 7 bases. Germline CDR1 and CDR2: MNHNS and SASEGT. V dropped 1 base and J dropped 0; count of bases not matched to a gene: 3. The CDR3 has 15 amino acids. CDR3 loop: CASSEGNRGSYEQYF. As DNA, the CDR3 is TGTGCCAGCAGTGAAGGGAACAGGGGCTCCTACGAGCAGTACTTC.

The chain carries TRBV27 and TRBJ1-1; tentatively, D is TRBD1 (6 bases). This CDR3 is 14 amino acids long. The germline V gene has CDR1 MNHEY and CDR2 SMNVEV (reference sequence). V was clipped by 0 bases and J by 4 bases, with 9 bases between them. CDR3 amino acids: CASSLSAGVTEAFF. The CDR3 region has the DNA TGTGCCAGCAGTTTATCGGCAGGGGTCACTGAAGCTTTCTTT.

The CDR3 sequence is CASSYSRGASTDTQYF. Here the CDR3 DNA reads TGTGCCAGCAGTTACTCTCGTGGGGCTAGCACAGATACGCAGTATTTT. The genes are TRBV6-5 and TRBJ2-3; D is possibly TRBD1 (5 bases). The CDR3 consists of 16 residues. The V gene lost 0 bases and the J gene lost 0 bases, with 10 bases spanning the gap. Germline CDR1 MNHEY, CDR2 SVGAGI.